The rows below give T cell receptor beta chains drawn from one sample of a study of cytomegalovirus exposure and HLA in healthy donors. Here immunoSEQ multiplex PCR was the method, and the copy in TCRdb shows in-frame clones only, minus some. Of some 190,000 clones detected, around 80% appear once; the ten largest clones hold roughly 1.5%. Specimen: PBMCs. These receptors all come from a man between 18 and 35 years old in good health and CMV-seronegative. Both conserved end residues are part of each CDR3. The D gene is left open where the match is weak. Expanded clones get a size class; other rows say once, few or many, or leave the size out.

clone_size	j_call	d_call	v_call	cdr3_length	cdr3_aa	cdr3_nt
-	TRBJ2-7	-	TRBV27	12	CASHDSPYEQYF	TGTGCCAGCCATGACTCCCCGTACGAGCAGTACTTC
few	TRBJ1-3	-	TRBV19	13	CASATDSGNTIYF	TGTGCCAGTGCGACAGACTCTGGAAACACCATATATTTT
-	TRBJ2-1	TRBD2	TRBV7-9	15	CASSLGLAVFNEQFF	TGTGCCAGCAGCTTGGGTCTAGCGGTCTTCAATGAGCAGTTCTTC
few	TRBJ2-7	TRBD2	TRBV18	15	CASSLASGVGYEQYF	TGTGCCAGCTCCCTTGCTAGCGGGGTAGGCTACGAGCAGTACTTC
-	TRBJ1-2	-	TRBV21-1	16	CASSKDGRTGAYGYTF	TGTGCCAGCAGCAAAGATGGTCGGACAGGGGCCTATGGCTACACCTTC
-	TRBJ2-3	TRBD2	TRBV7-9	16	CASSTGGISSTDTQYF	TGTGCCAGCAGCACCGGGGGGATCTCTAGCACAGATACGCAGTATTTT
few	TRBJ1-5	TRBD1	TRBV6-6	13	CASKGQGNQPQHF	TGTGCCAGCAAGGGACAGGGAAATCAGCCCCAGCATTTT
-	TRBJ2-5	TRBD2	TRBV18	15	CASSPNAGVTETQYF	TGTGCCAGCTCACCAAATGCGGGGGTCACGGAGACCCAGTACTTC
-	TRBJ2-7	-	TRBV2	12	CASTKSSYEQYF	TGTGCCAGCACGAAGAGCTCCTACGAGCAGTACTTC
-	TRBJ1-2	-	TRBV20-1	11	CSARGGYGYTF	TGCAGTGCTAGGGGGGGATATGGCTACACCTTC
-	TRBJ2-3	TRBD2	TRBV11-2	15	CASSFHRAGGDTQYF	TGTGCCAGCAGCTTTCATCGGGCGGGGGGCGATACGCAGTATTTT
-	TRBJ1-2	-	TRBV4-1	16	CASSQPSWGSNYGYTF	TGCGCCAGCAGCCAACCATCTTGGGGCAGTAACTATGGCTACACCTTC
-	TRBJ1-3	-	TRBV7-8	16	CASSLEGVTSGNTIYF	TGTGCCAGCAGCTTAGAGGGGGTAACCTCTGGAAACACCATATATTTT
-	TRBJ1-3	-	TRBV7-9	17	CASNSRAGANTGNTIYF	TGTGCCAGCAACTCGAGAGCAGGGGCGAATACTGGAAACACCATATATTTT
once	TRBJ2-7	-	TRBV13	13	CASSTRGPYEQYF	TGTGCCAGCAGCACCCGAGGTCCTTACGAGCAGTACTTC
once	TRBJ2-7	-	TRBV19	14	CASSFGRGSYEQYF	TGTGCCAGTAGTTTCGGCAGGGGATCCTACGAGCAGTACTTC
-	TRBJ2-7	TRBD1	TRBV6-5	13	CASSWGTVGEQYF	TGTGCCAGCAGTTGGGGGACAGTAGGCGAGCAGTACTTC
-	TRBJ2-1	TRBD2	TRBV27	15	CASRSVGGRGNGQFF	TGTGCCAGCAGGAGTGTGGGCGGGAGAGGTAATGGGCAGTTCTTC
-	TRBJ2-7	-	TRBV27	19	CASSPLSRGLTMSSYEQYF	TGTGCCAGCAGTCCCCTCTCGCGGGGGCTTACGATGAGCTCCTACGAGCAGTACTTC
-	TRBJ2-7	TRBD1	TRBV6-1	19	CASSDGGQGILVFSYEQYF	TGTGCCAGCAGTGACGGGGGACAGGGGATATTGGTATTTTCCTACGAGCAGTACTTC
-	TRBJ2-1	-	TRBV10-3	15	CAISELRDWYNEQFF	TGTGCCATCAGTGAGCTGCGCGACTGGTACAATGAGCAGTTCTTC
-	TRBJ2-3	-	TRBV6-5	12	CASRDRGETQYF	TGTGCCAGCAGGGACCGGGGAGAGACGCAGTATTTT
few	TRBJ2-3	TRBD2	TRBV15	15	CATSRVVGGADTQYF	TGTGCCACCAGCAGAGTGGTGGGGGGGGCAGATACGCAGTATTTT
once	TRBJ1-1	-	TRBV27	14	CASSLFRVNTEAFF	TGTGCCAGCAGTTTATTTCGGGTGAACACTGAAGCTTTCTTT
-	TRBJ1-2	TRBD1	TRBV7-2	15	CASSLWTGGHDGYTF	TGTGCCAGCAGCTTATGGACAGGGGGCCATGATGGCTACACCTTC
-	TRBJ2-3	-	TRBV2	14	CASRANYPTDTQYF	TGTGCCAGCAGAGCTAACTATCCCACAGATACGCAGTATTTT
once	TRBJ1-2	TRBD1	TRBV18	14	CASSPQDRVGGYTF	TGTGCCAGCTCACCCCAAGACAGGGTTGGAGGCTACACCTTC
-	TRBJ1-3	TRBD1	TRBV7-9	15	CASSLAGQSGNTIYF	TGTGCCAGCAGCTTGGCGGGACAGTCTGGAAACACCATATATTTT
-	TRBJ2-7	TRBD2	TRBV9	20	CASSVDETGTSGSVRYEQYF	TGTGCCAGCAGCGTAGACGAAACCGGGACTAGCGGGAGCGTACGCTACGAGCAGTACTTC
-	TRBJ2-1	TRBD1	TRBV5-8	14	CASSLWTGYNEQFF	TGTGCCAGCAGCTTATGGACAGGTTACAATGAGCAGTTCTTC
once	TRBJ1-2	TRBD1	TRBV19	12	CASKGQGGGYTF	TGTGCCAGTAAGGGACAGGGAGGCGGTTACACCTTC
-	TRBJ2-7	TRBD2	TRBV7-2	15	CASSEGTSRRTGQYF	TGTGCCAGCAGCGAGGGGACTAGCAGACGTACGGGGCAGTACTTC
few	TRBJ2-7	-	TRBV7-9	16	CASSLGGGPGSYEQYF	TGTGCCAGCAGCTTGGGCGGAGGGCCGGGATCCTACGAGCAGTACTTC
few	TRBJ2-7	TRBD1	TRBV4-2	16	CASSRRQGALAYEQYF	TGTGCCAGCAGCCGCCGACAGGGGGCTCTAGCCTACGAGCAGTACTTC
-	TRBJ1-1	TRBD1	TRBV30	17	CAWSEYGQGYLNTEAFF	TGTGCCTGGAGCGAATACGGACAGGGCTACTTGAACACTGAAGCTTTCTTT
-	TRBJ1-1	TRBD1	TRBV18	12	CASSPNRGGAFF	TGTGCCAGCTCACCAAACAGGGGAGGCGCTTTCTTT
-	TRBJ2-1	TRBD2	TRBV29-1	14	CSVGGLAAHNEQFF	TGCAGCGTGGGGGGACTAGCGGCCCACAATGAGCAGTTCTTC
-	TRBJ1-2	TRBD1	TRBV7-9	12	CASSLTGDGYTF	TGTGCCAGCAGCTTAACAGGGGACGGCTACACCTTC
few	TRBJ1-1	TRBD1	TRBV30	14	CAWSLGTGETEAFF	TGTGCCTGGAGTCTAGGGACAGGGGAAACTGAAGCTTTCTTT
-	TRBJ1-5	-	TRBV29-1	15	CSVGNSFISNQPQHF	TGCAGCGTTGGTAACAGCTTCATCAGCAATCAGCCCCAGCATTTT
-	TRBJ2-3	-	TRBV13	12	CASSANTDTQYF	TGTGCCAGCAGCGCTAACACAGATACGCAGTATTTT
once	TRBJ2-7	-	TRBV7-9	14	CASSSDLSYYEQYF	TGTGCCAGCAGCAGCGACCTGAGCTACTACGAGCAGTACTTC
-	TRBJ1-2	-	TRBV5-4	13	CASSYRTAMGYTF	TGTGCCAGCAGCTATAGGACAGCCATGGGCTACACCTTC
once	TRBJ1-2	-	TRBV18	16	CASSPMGRETNYGYTF	TGTGCCAGCTCACCAATGGGACGGGAGACTAACTATGGCTACACCTTC
-	TRBJ2-7	-	TRBV12-1	14	CASTPNRDYYEQYF	TGTGCCAGCACCCCTAACAGGGATTACTACGAGCAGTACTTC
-	TRBJ2-3	-	TRBV12-2	18	CASRLLRGDRGSTDTQYF	TGTGCAAGTCGCTTATTACGGGGCGATCGGGGGAGCACAGATACGCAGTATTTT
-	TRBJ2-5	-	TRBV5-1	14	CASSQQGNQETQYF	TGCGCCAGCAGCCAGCAGGGAAACCAAGAGACCCAGTACTTC
-	TRBJ2-1	TRBD1	TRBV28	13	CASSLEQGNEQFF	TGTGCCAGCAGTCTCGAACAGGGGAATGAGCAGTTCTTC
-	TRBJ2-1	-	TRBV28	13	CASSARGEDEQFF	TGTGCCAGCAGTGCCAGGGGAGAGGATGAGCAGTTCTTC
-	TRBJ1-5	-	TRBV19	17	CASSIFPDQGMRQPQHF	TGTGCCAGTAGTATTTTTCCCGATCAGGGGATGCGGCAGCCCCAGCATTTT
-	TRBJ2-1	TRBD2	TRBV28	19	CASSLNLAGGQTSYNEQFF	TGTGCCAGCAGTTTAAACCTAGCGGGAGGGCAGACCTCCTACAATGAGCAGTTCTTC